This TCR beta chain was identified during a study of glioma-infiltrating T cells. Study results and limitations: CDR3 overlap between tissue and blood was very small. Above-expected tissue-blood divergence occurred in all gliomas, most in low-grade ones.

The CDR3 length is 15 residues. V shed 3 bases and J shed 5 bases, with 15 bases lying between them. The V gene's germline CDR1 is MNHEY and CDR2 SMNVEV (reference sequence). This clonotype was observed many times. The antigen remains undetermined. Amplification of TCR alpha and beta CDR3 regions from RNA used iRepertoire nested multiplex PCR. Input was roughly 85-450 ng of tissue mRNA or PBMC total RNA. One entry per CDR3 protein, called by TCRdb with MiXCR from the multiplex PCR reads. The sample holds more than 95,000 distinct CDR3 sequences, approximately 25% seen once. Material: glioma tissue, nonneoplastic brain tissue, or PBMCs (not recorded which). The source is a human donor with low-grade glioma or glioblastoma, undergoing nonglioma brain surgery, or in good health (not recorded which). This chain joins TRBV27 and TRBJ2-3, with D possibly matching TRBD2 (5 bases). The CDR3: CASSFTSVPRDTQYF. The CDR3 DNA follows: TGTGCCAGCAGTTTCACTAGTGTACCCCGAGATACGCAGTATTTT.